Presented here are 6 T cell receptor beta chains from one specimen sequenced in a study of cytomegalovirus exposure and HLA in healthy donors. This PCR relied on a set of 60 Vbeta primers and 13 Jbeta primers. Assay used: immunoSEQ multiplex PCR; TCRdb lists only in-frame clones, some missing. The sample includes over 150,000 clones, roughly 80% of them seen just once. Source material: PBMCs. The origin of the receptors is a man in his thirties or forties in good health and CMV-seropositive.

Here the CDR3 DNA reads TGTGCCAGCAGTGGACTAGCGGGTCAGAGCTCCTACGAGCAGTACTTC. It translates to CASSGLAGQSSYEQYF. The V and J genes are TRBV7-9 and TRBJ2-7; 11 nucleotides align to TRBD2. Germline V lookup: CDR1 SEHNR, CDR2 FQNEAQ (reference sequence). The V gene end was trimmed by 6 bases and the J gene end by 0 bases; junction bases not matched to a gene: 7. This CDR3 contains 16 residues.

The genes are TRBV10-3 and TRBJ2-7, with D possibly TRBD1 on 6 matching bases. V shed 6 bases and J shed 0 bases, with 9 bases lying between them. Germline-derived CDR1 and CDR2 are ENHRY and SYGVKD. The CDR3 is 13 amino acids. The CDR3 nucleotides are TGTGCCATCAGGGGGGCCAGCTCCTACGAGCAGTACTTC. Protein sequence: CAIRGASSYEQYF.

This chain links TRBV9 with TRBJ2-7; 13 nucleotides agree with TRBD2. With 0 bases clipped from V and 2 bases from J, the junction kept 2 bases outside the gene matches. The CDR3 extends over 16 amino acids. Germline CDR1 is SGDLS and CDR2 is YYNGEE. The CDR3 sequence: CASSVAGTSGTYEQYF. The CDR3 DNA sequence: TGTGCCAGCAGCGTAGCCGGGACTAGCGGGACCTACGAGCAGTACTTC.

This chain uses TRBV5-6 with TRBJ1-2; TRBD1 aligns across 7 bases. The CDR3 is made up of 14 amino acids. V was pared by 4 bases and J by 3 bases, with 6 bases of the junction left unmatched. Looked up from germline, CDR1 is SGHDT and CDR2 is YYEEEE. CDR3: CASSTRGTDYGYTF. CDR3 nucleotides: TGTGCCAGCAGCACCCGCGGGACAGACTATGGCTACACCTTC.

This clone was seen just once. The CDR3 DNA sequence: TGTGCCAGCAGAGCGGACATCCCCGGGACTAGCGGCAACAATGAGCAGTTCTTC. Encoded protein: CASRADIPGTSGNNEQFF. The chain uses TRBV2 and TRBJ2-1; TRBD2 aligns across 11 bases. Per germline, CDR1 SNHLY and CDR2 FYNNEI. Trimming took 6 bases from V and 5 from J; bases not matched to a gene: 15. The CDR3 is 18 residues long.

This chain connects TRBV19 to TRBJ2-1, with 9 positions matching TRBD1. The germline gives CDR1 LNHDA, CDR2 SQIVND (reference sequence). CDR3 length: 14 amino acids. Trimming cost V 9 bases and J 7 bases; bases outside gene matches: 10. Here the CDR3 DNA reads TGTGCCAGCATACCCCGGGACAGGGCGAATGAGCAGTTCTTC. Amino acids: CASIPRDRANEQFF.